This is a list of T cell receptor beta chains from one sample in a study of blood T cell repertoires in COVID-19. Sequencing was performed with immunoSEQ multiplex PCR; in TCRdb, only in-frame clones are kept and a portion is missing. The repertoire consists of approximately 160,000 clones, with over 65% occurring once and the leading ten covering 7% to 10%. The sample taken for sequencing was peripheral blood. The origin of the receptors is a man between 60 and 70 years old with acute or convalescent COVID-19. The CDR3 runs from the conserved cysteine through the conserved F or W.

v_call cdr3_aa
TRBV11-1 CASSFGQGYEQYF
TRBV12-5 CASGPKTGGFDNEQFF
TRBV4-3 CASSQDIATDGNTIYF
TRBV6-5 CASKVQDRHSYEQYF
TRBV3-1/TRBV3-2 CASMAIGAGSQETQYF
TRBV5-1 CASSLALFSGASYNEQFF
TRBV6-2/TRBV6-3 CASSYGGTPNTGELFF
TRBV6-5 CASSYSSGFLWPQHF
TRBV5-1 CASSLDTNQPQHF
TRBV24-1 CATSDWGVNQPQHF
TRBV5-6 CASSFLNEQFF
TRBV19 CASSMRGQDHQPQHF
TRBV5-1 CASSLRGQGNEKLFF
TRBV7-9 CASSYPRGDTYEQYF
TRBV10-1 CASSESVGVMNTEAFF
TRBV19 CASSSRQDQPQHF
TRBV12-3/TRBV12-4 CASREQGAGELFF
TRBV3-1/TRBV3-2 CASSHSTGTHEQYF
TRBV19 CAISSPDIYNEQFF
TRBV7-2 CASSLAPGGTTEAFF
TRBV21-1 CASSKRSFDEQFF
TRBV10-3 CAIRRTGDGYTF
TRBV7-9 CASSRDISNYGYTF
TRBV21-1 CASSNRGRGVSYLGGETQYF
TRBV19 CASSFAGTGITEAFF
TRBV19 CASSIPQGGSPLHF
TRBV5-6 CASSRWTATYEQYF
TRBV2 CASSTGGTGDGYTF
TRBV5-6 CASSLVGVDTEAFF
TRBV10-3 CAISERSGGGTDTQYF
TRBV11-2 CASSLTSGLYEQYF
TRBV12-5 CASGRGGILQETQYF
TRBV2 CASSESLAGGTDTQYF
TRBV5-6 CASSLWAGGAIETQYF
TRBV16 CASSQSVGQGYEQYF
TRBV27 CASSLVGPEAGGSYEQYF
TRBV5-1 CASSFNGQRGANTIYF
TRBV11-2 CASSLVTGMNTEAFF
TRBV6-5 CASSIGQSNSPLHF